This entry describes one T cell receptor beta chain. This record comes from a study of T cell responses to AZD1222 COVID-19 vaccine. Some clones are missing from TCRdb's copy, which holds only in-frame ones; the method was immunoSEQ multiplex PCR. The table includes about 140,000 clones, 70% to 90% detected once. V lost 0 bases and J lost 6, with 9 bases in between. The CDR3 sequence is 13 residues long. The V gene's germline CDR1 is SGHRS and CDR2 YFSETQ. The origin of this receptor is an adult in good health. The chain employs TRBV5-1 and TRBJ1-1, with no clear D. The sample consisted of peripheral blood, taken on day 0 of AZD1222 vaccination. CDR3 bases: TGCGCCAGCAGCTTGGCCGGGCGCGCTGAAGCTTTCTTT. Translation: CASSLAGRAEAFF.